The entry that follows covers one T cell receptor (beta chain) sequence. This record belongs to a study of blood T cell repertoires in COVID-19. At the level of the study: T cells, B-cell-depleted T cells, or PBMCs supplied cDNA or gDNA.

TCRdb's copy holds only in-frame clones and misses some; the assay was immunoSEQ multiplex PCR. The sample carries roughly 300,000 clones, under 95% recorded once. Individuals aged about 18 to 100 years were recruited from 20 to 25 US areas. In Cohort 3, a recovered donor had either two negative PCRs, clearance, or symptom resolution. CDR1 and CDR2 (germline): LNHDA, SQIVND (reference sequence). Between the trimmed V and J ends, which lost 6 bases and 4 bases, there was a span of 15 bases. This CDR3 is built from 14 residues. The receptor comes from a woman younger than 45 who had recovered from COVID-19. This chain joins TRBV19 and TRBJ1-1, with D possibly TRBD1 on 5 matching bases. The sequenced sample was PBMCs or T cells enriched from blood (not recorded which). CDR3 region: CASSKRGLGTEAFF. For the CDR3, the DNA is TGTGCCAGTAGCAAACGGGGGTTGGGCACTGAAGCTTTCTTT.